This record covers a single T cell receptor beta chain. Its matching antigen is unknown. This CDR3 is built from 15 residues. V dropped 5 bases and J dropped 5; count of bases not matched to a gene: 7. CDR1 and CDR2 (germline): SNHLY, FYNNEI. This entry belongs to a study of T cell responses to AZD1222 COVID-19 vaccine. Regarding the study as a whole: Close to half of all spike-specific TCRs reportedly target regions of the variants that are unmutated.

Assay used: immunoSEQ multiplex PCR; TCRdb lists only in-frame clones, some missing. The sample yields some 140,000 clones, 80% to 95% seen once. The source was peripheral blood, collected 28 days after the second AZD1222 dose. The chain has TRBV2 and TRBJ2-1; 9 bases fit TRBD1. The TCR sequence derives from an adult who received the AZD1222 COVID-19 vaccine. This CDR3 reads CASSTGTGKNNEQFF. CDR3 in DNA: TGTGCCAGCAGTACCGGGACAGGGAAGAACAATGAGCAGTTCTTC.